The present entry profiles one T cell receptor (beta chain) with its context. Its antigen is still unknown. Deletions cut 0 bases from V and 2 bases from J, with 9 bases between. CDR3 length: 14 amino acids. Looked up from germline, CDR1 is SGHRS and CDR2 is YFSETQ. Clones were sequenced by immunoSEQ multiplex PCR, and TCRdb holds only the in-frame ones, with some missing. The sample includes just under 2,000 clones, roughly 80% of them seen just once. The data stem from a study of neoadjuvant nivolumab and ipilimumab in lung cancer. About the research overall: The combination arm added day-1 ipilimumab 1 mg/kg to nivolumab 3 mg/kg on days 1, 15, 29.

General study results and limits: Resected-tumor TCR richness correlated positively with pretherapy blood richness. From pretherapy to surgery, tumor richness and clonality rose with dual therapy. Pathologic regression was not significantly tied to TCR clonality.

Sequenced material: tumor tissue, taken before neoadjuvant nivolumab, alone or with ipilimumab. This TCR was recovered from an adult with non-small cell lung cancer. The chain has TRBV5-1 and TRBJ2-7, with D unresolved. The CDR3: CASSLDHEPYEQYF. The CDR3 nucleotides read TGCGCCAGCAGCTTGGACCACGAGCCCTACGAGCAGTACTTC.